These T cell receptor beta chains were read from a single sample in a study of CD8+CD57+ T cells in acquired aplastic anemia. TCRdb used MiXCR to reprocess the reads, holding one entry per CDR3 protein. The sample holds 190,000 or so distinct CDR3 sequences, over 60% seen once. The sequenced sample consisted of sorted CD4+, CD8+, or CD8+CD57+ T cells (not recorded which) from PBMCs. The origin of the receptors is a human donor in good health. Both conserved end residues are part of each CDR3. Fields, in order: V gene, J gene, D gene, clone size, CDR3 protein, CDR3 DNA. The D gene is left open where the match is weak. Only part of the rows carry a size: once, few, many, or a class if the clone is expanded.

TRBV11-2	TRBJ2-5	-	once	CASSLGAGVQTQYF	TGTGCCAGCAGCTTAGGGGCAGGGGTACAGACCCAGTACTTC
TRBV2	TRBJ2-7	TRBD1	-	CASSEYWDSSYEQYF	TGTGCCAGCAGCGAATACTGGGACAGTTCCTACGAGCAGTACTTC
TRBV20-1	TRBJ2-2	-	-	CSARLTGRTGELFF	TGCAGTGCTAGACTAACAGGGAGGACCGGGGAGCTGTTTTTT
TRBV29-1	TRBJ2-3	-	many	CSVEEGVYTDTQYF	TGCAGCGTTGAAGAGGGGGTATACACAGATACGCAGTATTTT
TRBV19	TRBJ2-6	-	-	CASSPDRQAGANVLTF	TGTGCCAGTAGTCCGGACAGACAGGCTGGGGCCAACGTCCTGACTTTC
TRBV7-2	TRBJ2-2	-	-	CASWGEMFF	TGTGCCAGCTGGGGGGAGATGTTTTTT
TRBV4-3	TRBJ1-4	TRBD1	-	CASSQDPGQGREKLFF	TGCGCCAGCAGCCAAGATCCGGGACAGGGGCGGGAAAAACTGTTTTTT
TRBV10-3	TRBJ2-7	TRBD1	-	CAITGQGSYEQYF	TGTGCCATCACAGGACAGGGCTCCTACGAGCAGTACTTC
TRBV9	TRBJ2-1	TRBD2	-	CASSAPLAGVDEQFF	TGTGCCAGCAGCGCCCCACTAGCGGGAGTGGATGAGCAGTTCTTC
TRBV7-9	TRBJ2-1	-	-	CASSLVGSSHNEQFF	TGTGCCAGCAGCTTAGTAGGGAGCTCTCACAATGAGCAGTTCTTC
TRBV24-1	TRBJ2-2	TRBD1	-	CATSDPGTGNTGELFF	TGTGCCACCAGCGACCCCGGGACAGGGAACACCGGGGAGCTGTTTTTT
TRBV7-9	TRBJ1-2	TRBD1	few	CASSPRTGVNYGYTF	TGTGCCAGCAGCCCCCGGACAGGGGTTAACTATGGCTACACCTTC
TRBV5-4	TRBJ1-3	-	-	CASSVQDSSGNTIYF	TGTGCCAGCAGCGTTCAGGACAGCTCCGGAAACACCATATATTTT
TRBV24-1	TRBJ2-3	TRBD2	-	CATSGWAAGSSTDTQYF	TGTGCCACCAGTGGATGGGCAGCGGGGAGTAGCACAGATACGCAGTATTTT
TRBV20-1	TRBJ2-7	-	-	CSARDLDGLDSYEQYF	TGCAGTGCTAGAGATCTCGACGGACTCGATTCCTACGAGCAGTACTTC
TRBV6-1	TRBJ2-7	TRBD1	-	CASSWGGQGADEQYF	TGTGCCAGCAGTTGGGGCGGACAGGGGGCCGACGAGCAGTACTTC
TRBV25-1	TRBJ2-5	-	-	CASSEDGRGGETQYF	TGTGCCAGCAGTGAAGACGGCCGAGGGGGAGAGACCCAGTACTTC
TRBV20-1	TRBJ1-5	-	-	CSARADINQPQHF	TGCAGTGCTAGAGCCGACATCAATCAGCCCCAGCATTTT
TRBV6-6	TRBJ2-7	-	-	CASSYDGSSYEQYF	TGTGCCAGCAGTTACGACGGGAGCTCCTACGAGCAGTACTTC
TRBV7-2	TRBJ2-3	-	-	CASNQDGGTDTQYF	TGTGCCAGCAACCAGGACGGTGGCACAGATACGCAGTATTTT
TRBV9	TRBJ2-5	-	-	CASSVEDRGQETQSGF	TGTGCCAGCAGCGTAGAGGATCGGGGGCAAGAGACACAAAGCGGCTTC
TRBV29-1	TRBJ2-1	TRBD1	many	CSVAGTEDQRRSYNEQFF	TGCAGCGTCGCCGGGACAGAAGATCAACGGAGGTCCTACAATGAGCAGTTCTTC
TRBV10-3	TRBJ1-1	-	-	CAISEGSGTEAFF	TGTGCCATCAGTGAGGGAAGTGGCACTGAAGCTTTCTTT
TRBV12-3/TRBV12-4	TRBJ2-5	TRBD2	-	CASSRETSGRGETQYF	TGTGCCAGCAGTCGCGAAACTAGCGGGAGGGGCGAGACCCAGTACTTC
TRBV12-3/TRBV12-4	TRBJ2-3	TRBD2	few	CASSPSLLAGWRDTQYF	TGTGCCAGCAGTCCTTCCCTACTAGCGGGGTGGCGAGATACGCAGTATTTT
TRBV20-1	TRBJ2-5	-	-	CSASFGQRETQYF	TGCAGTGCTAGTTTTGGACAGAGAGAGACCCAGTACTTC
TRBV2	TRBJ2-7	-	-	CASRVKDPYEQYF	TGTGCCAGCAGGGTCAAAGATCCCTACGAGCAGTACTTC
TRBV10-3	TRBJ1-2	-	once	CAITQAGNYGYTF	TGTGCCATCACCCAAGCTGGAAACTATGGCTACACCTTC
TRBV5-1	TRBJ1-4	-	-	CASSLAREHEKLFF	TGCGCCAGCAGCTTGGCCAGGGAACATGAAAAACTGTTTTTT
TRBV29-1	TRBJ2-7	TRBD1	-	CSVTTGSRYEQYF	TGCAGCGTCACGACAGGGAGCCGCTACGAGCAGTACTTC
TRBV7-9	TRBJ2-3	-	once	CASSPDVGRGPDTQYF	TGTGCCAGCAGCCCCGACGTTGGGAGGGGGCCAGATACGCAGTATTTT
TRBV6-9	TRBJ1-6	-	-	CASRGFPADSPLHF	TGTGCCAGCAGGGGCTTCCCGGCGGATTCACCCCTCCACTTT
TRBV29-1	TRBJ1-5	-	-	CSVAESFGQPQHF	TGCAGCGTCGCGGAGAGTTTTGGACAGCCCCAGCATTTT
TRBV20-1	TRBJ2-1	TRBD2	-	CSARPSGSLWSEQFF	TGCAGTGCTAGGCCTAGCGGGAGCTTATGGAGTGAGCAGTTCTTC
TRBV10-3	TRBJ2-2	TRBD1	-	CASSRQGIGELFF	TGTGCCAGCAGCAGACAGGGGATCGGGGAGCTGTTTTTT
TRBV15	TRBJ1-6	-	-	CATSRGSGGGHSPLHF	TGTGCCACCAGCAGGGGTTCTGGAGGGGGGCACTCACCCCTCCACTTT
TRBV9	TRBJ2-5	-	-	CASSNPGETQYF	TGTGCCAGCAGTAACCCAGGGGAGACCCAGTACTTC
TRBV6-5	TRBJ1-1	-	many	CASSQSRQNTEAFF	TGTGCCAGCAGTCAAAGTAGACAAAACACTGAAGCTTTCTTT
TRBV4-3	TRBJ2-2	TRBD1	many	CASSHLPGQGRSGELFF	TGCGCCAGCAGCCATCTTCCGGGACAGGGAAGATCCGGGGAGCTGTTTTTT
TRBV20-1	TRBJ2-5	-	-	CSASQETQYF	TGCAGTGCTAGTCAGGAGACCCAGTACTTC
TRBV2	TRBJ2-7	TRBD1	-	CASSDGQGYEQYF	TGTGCCAGCAGCGACGGACAGGGCTACGAGCAGTACTTC
TRBV6-2/TRBV6-3	TRBJ1-1	TRBD1	-	CASRRQGNTEAFF	TGTGCCAGCAGGCGACAGGGGAACACTGAAGCTTTCTTT
TRBV5-1	TRBJ1-3	-	-	CASSPDTRTGNTIYF	TGCGCCAGCAGCCCGGACACCCGGACTGGAAACACCATATATTTT
TRBV2	TRBJ1-1	TRBD1	-	CASSTGPMNTEAFF	TGTGCCAGCTCGACAGGGCCAATGAACACTGAAGCTTTCTTT
TRBV11-1	TRBJ2-3	-	-	CASDQADTQYF	TGTGCCAGCGACCAGGCAGATACGCAGTATTTT
TRBV2	TRBJ2-5	-	-	CASSINREETQYF	TGTGCCAGCAGTATTAACAGGGAGGAGACCCAGTACTTC
TRBV10-3	TRBJ2-7	-	-	CAISPTGMGSYEQYF	TGTGCCATCAGTCCGACAGGAATGGGCTCCTACGAGCAGTACTTC
TRBV29-1	TRBJ2-7	-	-	CSDSYEQYF	TGCAGCGACTCCTACGAGCAGTACTTC
TRBV7-2	TRBJ1-5	-	many	CASSLVGGFSNQPQHF	TGTGCCAGCAGCTTAGTGGGGGGTTTTAGCAATCAGCCCCAGCATTTT